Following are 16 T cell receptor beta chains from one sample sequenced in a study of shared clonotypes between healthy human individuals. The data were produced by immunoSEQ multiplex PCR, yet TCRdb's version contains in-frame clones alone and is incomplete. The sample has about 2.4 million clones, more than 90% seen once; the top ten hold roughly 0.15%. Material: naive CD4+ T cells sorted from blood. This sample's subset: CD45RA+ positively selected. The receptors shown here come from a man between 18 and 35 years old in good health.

CDR3 DNA sequence: TGTGCCATCAGTGAGTCTATGTATCTGGGACAGGGGGGATACGAGCAGTACTTC. Amino acid sequence: CAISESMYLGQGGYEQYF. This chain links TRBV10-3 with TRBJ2-7, with 11 bases fitting TRBD1. V lost 0 bases and J lost 4; bases outside the gene matches: 11. CDR1 is ENHRY and CDR2 is SYGVKD in the germline V gene. The CDR3 extends over 18 amino acids.

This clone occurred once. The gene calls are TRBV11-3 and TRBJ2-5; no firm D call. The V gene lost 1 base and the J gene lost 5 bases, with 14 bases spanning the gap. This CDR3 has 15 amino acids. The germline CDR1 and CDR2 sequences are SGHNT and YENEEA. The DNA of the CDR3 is TGTGCCAGCAGCTTAGGTAGTCCTCATGGGGAGACCCAGTACTTC. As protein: CASSLGSPHGETQYF.

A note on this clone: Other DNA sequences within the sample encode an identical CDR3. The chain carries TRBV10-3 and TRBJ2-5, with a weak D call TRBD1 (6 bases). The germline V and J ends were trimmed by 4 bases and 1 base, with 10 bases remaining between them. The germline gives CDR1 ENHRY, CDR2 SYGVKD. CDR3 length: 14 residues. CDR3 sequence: CAISAGQFQETQYF. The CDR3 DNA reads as TGTGCCATCAGTGCCGGACAGTTCCAAGAGACCCAGTACTTC.

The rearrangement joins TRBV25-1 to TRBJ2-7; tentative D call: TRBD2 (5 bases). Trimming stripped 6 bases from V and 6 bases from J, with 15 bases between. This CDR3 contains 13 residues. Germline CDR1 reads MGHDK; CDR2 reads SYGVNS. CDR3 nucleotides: TGTGCCAGCAGCCAGATCCGGGGATCCGAGCAGTACTTC. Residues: CASSQIRGSEQYF.

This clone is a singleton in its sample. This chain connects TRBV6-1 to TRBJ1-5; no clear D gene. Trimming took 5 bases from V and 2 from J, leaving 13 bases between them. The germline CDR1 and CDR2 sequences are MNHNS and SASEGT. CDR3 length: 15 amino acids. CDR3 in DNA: TGTGCCAGCAGTAGGACGGTTAGTGGCAATCAGCCCCAGCATTTT. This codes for CASSRTVSGNQPQHF.

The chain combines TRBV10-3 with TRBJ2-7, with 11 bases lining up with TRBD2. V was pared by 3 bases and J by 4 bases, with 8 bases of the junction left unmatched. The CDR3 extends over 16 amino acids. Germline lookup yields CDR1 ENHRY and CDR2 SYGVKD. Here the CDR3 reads CAISEMKTSGTYEQYF. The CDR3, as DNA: TGTGCCATCAGTGAAATGAAGACTAGCGGGACTTACGAGCAGTACTTC.

The CDR3, as DNA: TGTGCCATCAGAGACAGGTCCCCCGGAGAGCAGTACTTC. It is translated as CAIRDRSPGEQYF. The rearrangement links TRBV10-3 to TRBJ2-7, with TRBD1 as a possible D gene (6 bases). V was shortened by 6 bases and J by 7 bases, with 16 bases between the two germline ends. This CDR3 has 13 amino acids. Germline values: CDR1 ENHRY, CDR2 SYGVKD.

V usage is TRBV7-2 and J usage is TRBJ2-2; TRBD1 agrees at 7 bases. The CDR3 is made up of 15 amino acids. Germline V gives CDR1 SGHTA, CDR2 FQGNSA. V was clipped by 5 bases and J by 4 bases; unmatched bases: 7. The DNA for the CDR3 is TGTGCCAGCAGCATAAAGACAGGGACCACCGGGGAGCTGTTTTTT. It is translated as CASSIKTGTTGELFF.

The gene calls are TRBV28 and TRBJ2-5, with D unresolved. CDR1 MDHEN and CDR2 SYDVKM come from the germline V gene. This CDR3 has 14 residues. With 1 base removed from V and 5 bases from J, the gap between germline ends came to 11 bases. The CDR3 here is CASSLFGSWETQYF. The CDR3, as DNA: TGTGCCAGCAGTTTATTCGGCAGTTGGGAGACCCAGTACTTC.

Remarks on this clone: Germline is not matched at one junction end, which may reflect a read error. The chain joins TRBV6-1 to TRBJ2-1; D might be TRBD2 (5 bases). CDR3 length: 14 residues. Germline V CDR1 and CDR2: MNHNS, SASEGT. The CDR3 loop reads CASSEAYRGGEQFF. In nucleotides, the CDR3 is TGTGCCAGCAGCGAAGCCTACCGTGGAGGAGAGCAGTTCTTC.

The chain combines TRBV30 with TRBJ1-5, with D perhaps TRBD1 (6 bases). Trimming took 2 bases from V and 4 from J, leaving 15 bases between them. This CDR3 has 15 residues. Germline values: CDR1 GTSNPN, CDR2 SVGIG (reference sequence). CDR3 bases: TGTGCCTGGAGTCCGCCGGGACATGGGAATCAGCCCCAGCATTTT. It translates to CAWSPPGHGNQPQHF.

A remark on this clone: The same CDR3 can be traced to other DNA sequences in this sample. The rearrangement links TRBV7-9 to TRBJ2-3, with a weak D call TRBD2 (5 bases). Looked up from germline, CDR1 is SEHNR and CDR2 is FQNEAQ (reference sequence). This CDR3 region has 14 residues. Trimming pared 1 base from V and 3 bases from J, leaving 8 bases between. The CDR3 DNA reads TGTGCCAGCAGCTTAGAAGGACTTACAGATACGCAGTATTTT. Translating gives CASSLEGLTDTQYF.

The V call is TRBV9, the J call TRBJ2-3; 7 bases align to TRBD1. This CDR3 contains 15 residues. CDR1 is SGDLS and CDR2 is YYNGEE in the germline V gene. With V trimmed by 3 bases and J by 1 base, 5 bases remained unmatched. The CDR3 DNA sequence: TGTGCCAGCAGCGCCATAGGGGGCCGCACAGATACGCAGTATTTT. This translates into CASSAIGGRTDTQYF.

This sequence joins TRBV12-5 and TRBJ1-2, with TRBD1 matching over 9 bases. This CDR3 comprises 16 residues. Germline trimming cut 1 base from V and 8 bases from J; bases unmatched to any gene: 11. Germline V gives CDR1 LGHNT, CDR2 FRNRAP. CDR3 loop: CASGLGSTGGPRGYTF. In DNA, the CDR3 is TGTGCTAGTGGTTTGGGCTCCACAGGGGGCCCTCGGGGCTACACCTTC.

This CDR3 is CAISEEGAYGYTF. CDR3 DNA sequence: TGTGCCATCAGTGAGGAGGGGGCCTATGGCTACACCTTC. V and J are TRBV10-3 and TRBJ1-2; 7 bases align to TRBD1. J was trimmed by 4 bases and V by 2 bases; bases with no gene match: 1. In germline, CDR1 is ENHRY, CDR2 SYGVKD. The CDR3 sequence is 13 residues long.

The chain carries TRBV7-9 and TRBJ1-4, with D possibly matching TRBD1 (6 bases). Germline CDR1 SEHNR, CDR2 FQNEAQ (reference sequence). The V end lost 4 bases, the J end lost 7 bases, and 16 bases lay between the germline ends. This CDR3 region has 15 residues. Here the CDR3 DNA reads TGTGCCAGCAGCTCCCACAGGGAGAGACCTGAAAAACTGTTTTTT. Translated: CASSSHRERPEKLFF.